One and the same sample provided the 2 T cell receptor beta chains below, sequenced in a study of long-term antiretroviral therapy in people with HIV. The immunoSEQ assay was v3.0, run at survey level. TCRdb's copy holds only in-frame clones and misses some; the assay was immunoSEQ multiplex PCR. This sample carries about 22,000 clones, roughly 80% of them seen once, and the ten largest clones take 4.3%. The sequencing used unsorted PBMCs, collected roughly 5.9 years after starting antiretroviral therapy. The receptors stem from a man aged 30 to 39 with HIV.

The chain combines TRBV4-2 with TRBJ2-1; TRBD1 matches at 9 bases. V lost 0 bases and J lost 9; bases outside the gene matches: 9. CDR3 length equals 16 residues. Germline CDR1 reads LGHNA; CDR2 reads YNFKEQ. DNA of the CDR3: TGTGCCAGCAGCCAAGATTCCGGACAGGGGCATGCTGAGCAGTTCTTC. Protein sequence: CASSQDSGQGHAEQFF.

The CDR3 loop reads CSVARDVDSGANVLTF. CDR3 DNA: TGCAGCGTCGCCCGGGACGTTGACTCTGGGGCCAACGTCCTGACTTTC. This chain joins TRBV29-1 and TRBJ2-6; D may be TRBD1 or TRBD2 (5 bases each). Germline V CDR1 and CDR2: SQVTM, ANQGSEA. Trimming took 6 bases from V and 0 from J, leaving 15 bases between them. This CDR3 has 16 residues.